This TCR beta chain was captured by sequencing in a study of T cell responses to AZD1222 COVID-19 vaccine. This clone came up once. Here immunoSEQ multiplex PCR was the method, and the copy in TCRdb shows in-frame clones only, minus some. The sample gives about 140,000 clones, roughly 90% of which show up once; 5.5% to 6.5% is in the top ten. Germline trimming cut 5 bases from V and 0 bases from J; bases unmatched to any gene: 2. Germline V gene data show CDR1 as SGHRS and CDR2 as YFSETQ. This CDR3 contains 14 residues. The sequence derives from an adult in good health. Source: peripheral blood, taken on day 0 of AZD1222 vaccination. This chain joins TRBV5-1 and TRBJ2-3; 8 nucleotides line up with TRBD2. The CDR3 DNA sequence: TGCGCCAGCAGACGGGAGGGCAGCACAGATACGCAGTATTTT. Residues: CASRREGSTDTQYF. Using reference TRBV5-1 and TRBJ2-3 for the parts outside the CDR3, the full variable domain is KAGVTQTPRYLIKTRGQQVTLSCSPISGHRSVSWYQQTPGQGLQFLFEYFSETQRNKGNFPGRFSGRQFSNSRSEMNVSTLELGDSALYLCASRREGSTDTQYFGPGTRLTVL.